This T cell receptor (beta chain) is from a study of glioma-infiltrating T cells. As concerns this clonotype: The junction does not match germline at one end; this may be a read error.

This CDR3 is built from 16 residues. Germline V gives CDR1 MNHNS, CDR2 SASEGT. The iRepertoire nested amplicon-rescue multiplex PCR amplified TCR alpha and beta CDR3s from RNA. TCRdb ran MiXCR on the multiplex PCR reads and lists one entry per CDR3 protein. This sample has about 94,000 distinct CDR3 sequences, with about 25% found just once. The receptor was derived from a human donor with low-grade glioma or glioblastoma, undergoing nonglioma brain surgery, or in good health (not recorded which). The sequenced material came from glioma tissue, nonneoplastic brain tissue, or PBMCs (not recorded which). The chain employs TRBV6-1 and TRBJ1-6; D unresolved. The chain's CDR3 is CAGREWESRLDSPLHF. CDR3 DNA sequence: TGTGCCGGCAGAGAATGGGAGTCCAGGCTGGATTCACCCCTCCACTTT.